This T cell receptor beta chain was captured by sequencing in a study of blood T cell repertoires in COVID-19. The wider study: Spain, Italy and the United States supplied samples that represented acute and convalescent COVID-19. PBMCs, B-cell-depleted T cells, or T cells were the source of the cDNA or gDNA that made up the material.

There are 16 residues in the CDR3. The V gene's germline CDR1 is SEHNR and CDR2 FQNEAQ (reference sequence). V lost 3 bases, J lost 4 bases, and 4 bases stayed unmatched. How the authors handled the data: Reference gene primer amplification in the assay estimated nucleated cell counts. The repertoire was sequenced with immunoSEQ multiplex PCR; TCRdb's copy has only in-frame clones and lacks some. V and J calls and clone size come straight from that table; D and trimming were deduced from the DNA. The data hold under 200,000 clones, with roughly 90% observed a single time. The specimen was peripheral blood. The chain couples TRBV7-9 to TRBJ2-5; 14 positions match TRBD2. The receptor was derived from a man in his fifties or sixties with acute or convalescent COVID-19. CDR3 residues: CASSFRTSGGLETQYF. The CDR3 DNA sequence: TGTGCCAGCAGCTTTCGGACTAGCGGGGGGTTAGAGACCCAGTACTTC.